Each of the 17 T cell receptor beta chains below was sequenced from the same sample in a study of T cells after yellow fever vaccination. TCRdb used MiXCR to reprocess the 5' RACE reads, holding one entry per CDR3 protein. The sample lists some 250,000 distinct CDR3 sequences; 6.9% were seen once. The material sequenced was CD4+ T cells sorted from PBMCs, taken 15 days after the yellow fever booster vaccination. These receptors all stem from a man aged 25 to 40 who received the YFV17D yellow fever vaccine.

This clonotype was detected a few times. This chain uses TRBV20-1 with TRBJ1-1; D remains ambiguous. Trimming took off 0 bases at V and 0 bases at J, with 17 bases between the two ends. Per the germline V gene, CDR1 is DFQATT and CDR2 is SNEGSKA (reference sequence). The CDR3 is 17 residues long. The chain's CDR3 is CSARDTFGGTMNTEAFF. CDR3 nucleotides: TGCAGTGCTAGAGATACTTTCGGCGGAACCATGAACACTGAAGCTTTCTTT.

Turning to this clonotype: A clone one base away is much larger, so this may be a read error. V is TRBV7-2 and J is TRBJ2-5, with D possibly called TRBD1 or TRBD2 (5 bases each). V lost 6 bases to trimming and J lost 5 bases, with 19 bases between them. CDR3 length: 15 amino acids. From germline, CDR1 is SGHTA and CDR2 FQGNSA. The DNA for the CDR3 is TGTGCCAGCAGTCCACTGGGATTGGGACGGGAGACCCAGTACTTC. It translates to CASSPLGLGRETQYF.

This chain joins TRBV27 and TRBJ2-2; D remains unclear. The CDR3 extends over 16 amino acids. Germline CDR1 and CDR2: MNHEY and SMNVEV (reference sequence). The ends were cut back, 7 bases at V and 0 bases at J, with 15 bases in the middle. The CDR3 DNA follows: TGTGCCAGCAACCGGGCAGTCCTCGCGAACACCGGGGAGCTGTTTTTT. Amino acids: CASNRAVLANTGELFF.

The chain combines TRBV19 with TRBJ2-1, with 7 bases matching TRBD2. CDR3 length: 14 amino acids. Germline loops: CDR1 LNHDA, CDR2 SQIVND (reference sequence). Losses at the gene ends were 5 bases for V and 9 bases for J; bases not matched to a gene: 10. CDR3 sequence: CASSYRLASREQFF. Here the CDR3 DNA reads TGTGCCAGTAGTTACCGACTAGCTTCGCGTGAGCAGTTCTTC.

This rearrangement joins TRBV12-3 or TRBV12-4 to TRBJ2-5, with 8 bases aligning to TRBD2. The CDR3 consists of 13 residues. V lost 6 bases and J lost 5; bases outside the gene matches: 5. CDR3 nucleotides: TGTGCCAGCAGGCCAGCGGGAGTGGAGACCCAGTACTTC. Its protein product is CASRPAGVETQYF.

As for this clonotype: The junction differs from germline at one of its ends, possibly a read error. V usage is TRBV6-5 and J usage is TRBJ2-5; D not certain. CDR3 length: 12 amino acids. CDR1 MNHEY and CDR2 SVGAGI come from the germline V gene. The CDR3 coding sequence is TGTGCCAGCAGTCACTCCACTGAGACCCAGTACTTC. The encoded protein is CASSHSTETQYF.

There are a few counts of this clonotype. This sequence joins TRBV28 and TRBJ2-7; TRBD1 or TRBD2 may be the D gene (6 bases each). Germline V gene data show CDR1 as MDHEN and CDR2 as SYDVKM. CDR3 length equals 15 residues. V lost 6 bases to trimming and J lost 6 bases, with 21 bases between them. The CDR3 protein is CASRGAGGAVGEQYF. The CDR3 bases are TGTGCCAGCAGGGGGGCCGGGGGCGCGGTCGGCGAGCAGTACTTC.

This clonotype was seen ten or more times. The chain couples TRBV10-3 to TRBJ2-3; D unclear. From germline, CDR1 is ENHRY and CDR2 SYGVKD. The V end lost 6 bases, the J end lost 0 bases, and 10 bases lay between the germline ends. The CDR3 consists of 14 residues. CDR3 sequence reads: CAIRQSTSTDTQYF. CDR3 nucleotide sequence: TGTGCCATCAGACAAAGCACTAGCACAGATACGCAGTATTTT.

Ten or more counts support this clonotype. CDR3 sequence reads: CASSLTPGSRQVNEQFF. DNA for the CDR3: TGTGCCAGCAGCTTGACCCCTGGATCGAGACAGGTCAATGAGCAGTTCTTC. The chain couples TRBV5-5 to TRBJ2-1, with D possibly matching TRBD1 (6 bases). The germline V gene has CDR1 SGHKS and CDR2 YYEKEE (reference sequence). CDR3 size: 17 residues. The V gene lost 1 base and the J gene lost 6 bases, with 20 bases spanning the gap. The full variable domain, in which reference TRBV5-5 and TRBJ2-1 provide the parts outside the CDR3, is DAGVTQSPTHLIKTRGQQVTLRCSPISGHKSVSWYQQVLGQGPQFIFQYYEKEERGRGNFPDRFSARQFPNYSSELNVNALLLGDSALYLCASSLTPGSRQVNEQFFGPGTRLTVL.

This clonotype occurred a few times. The CDR3 is CSVGGLGGTQYF. CDR3 sequence (DNA): TGCAGCGTTGGGGGGTTGGGGGGGACCCAGTACTTC. The chain joins TRBV29-1 to TRBJ2-5, with D tentatively TRBD2 (6 bases). Germline CDR1 and CDR2: SQVTM and ANQGSEA. V lost 4 bases and J 7 bases, leaving 13 bases between the germline ends. This CDR3 region has 12 residues.

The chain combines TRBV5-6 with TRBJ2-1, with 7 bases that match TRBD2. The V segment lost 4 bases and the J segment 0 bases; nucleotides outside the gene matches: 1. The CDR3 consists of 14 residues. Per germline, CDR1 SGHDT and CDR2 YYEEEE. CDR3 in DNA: TGTGCCAGCAGCACTAGCGACTCCTACAATGAGCAGTTCTTC. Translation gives CASSTSDSYNEQFF.

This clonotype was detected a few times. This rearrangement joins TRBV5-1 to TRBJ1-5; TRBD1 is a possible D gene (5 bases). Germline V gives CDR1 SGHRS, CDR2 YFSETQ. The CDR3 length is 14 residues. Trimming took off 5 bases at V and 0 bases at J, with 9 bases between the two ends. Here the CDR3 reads CASRIDSSNQPQHF. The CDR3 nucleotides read TGCGCCAGCAGAATAGACAGTAGCAATCAGCCCCAGCATTTT.

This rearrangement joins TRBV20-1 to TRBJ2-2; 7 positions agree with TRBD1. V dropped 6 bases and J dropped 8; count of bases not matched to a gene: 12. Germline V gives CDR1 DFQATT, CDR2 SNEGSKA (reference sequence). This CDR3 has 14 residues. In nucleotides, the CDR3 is TGCAGTGCCCCCGATGAGGGGGCGAGAGGGGAGCTGTTTTTT. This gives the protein CSAPDEGARGELFF.

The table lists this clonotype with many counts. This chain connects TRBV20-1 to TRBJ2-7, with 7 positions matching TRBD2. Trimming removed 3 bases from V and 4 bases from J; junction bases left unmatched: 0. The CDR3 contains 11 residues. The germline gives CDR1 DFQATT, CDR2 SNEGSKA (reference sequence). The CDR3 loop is CSARGGYEQYF. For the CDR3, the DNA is TGCAGTGCTAGGGGGGGGTACGAGCAGTACTTC.

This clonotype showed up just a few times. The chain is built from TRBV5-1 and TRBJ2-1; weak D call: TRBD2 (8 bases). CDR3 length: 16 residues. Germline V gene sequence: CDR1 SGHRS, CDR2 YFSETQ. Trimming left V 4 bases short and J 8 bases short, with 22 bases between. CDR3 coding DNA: TGCGCCAGCAGCCAGGGGGGTAGCGGGAATATCTATGAGCAGTTCTTC. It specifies CASSQGGSGNIYEQFF. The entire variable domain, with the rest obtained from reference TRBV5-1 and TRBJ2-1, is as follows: KAGVTQTPRYLIKTRGQQVTLSCSPISGHRSVSWYQQTPGQGLQFLFEYFSETQRNKGNFPGRFSGRQFSNSRSEMNVSTLELGDSALYLCASSQGGSGNIYEQFFGPGTRLTVL.

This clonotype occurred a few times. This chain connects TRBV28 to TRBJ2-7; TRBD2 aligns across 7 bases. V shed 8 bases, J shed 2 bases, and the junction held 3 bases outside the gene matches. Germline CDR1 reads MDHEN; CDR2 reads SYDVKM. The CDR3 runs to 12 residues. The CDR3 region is CASGRETYEQYF. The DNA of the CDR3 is TGTGCCAGCGGGAGGGAAACCTACGAGCAGTACTTC.

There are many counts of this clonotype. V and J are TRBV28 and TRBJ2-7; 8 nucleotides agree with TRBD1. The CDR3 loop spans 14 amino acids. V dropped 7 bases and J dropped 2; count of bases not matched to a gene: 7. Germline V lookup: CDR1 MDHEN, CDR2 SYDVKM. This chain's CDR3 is CASTQLDRAYEQYF. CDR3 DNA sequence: TGTGCCAGCACCCAGCTGGACAGGGCCTACGAGCAGTACTTC.